These 5 T cell receptor beta chains came from one sample sequenced in a study of metastatic and nonmetastatic thyroid tumors. Not a single patient had been given any form of treatment at any point before undergoing thyroid surgery. Using MiXCR, TCRdb reanalyzed the PCR reads. The data show fewer than 25,000 clones, less than 15% seen once. Sample: tumor tissue. Receptors originate from a female donor with papillary thyroid cancer or a benign thyroid nodule (not recorded which). Some clones in this sample may be carry-over from other donors' samples.

This clone came up many times. V and J are TRBV3-1 and TRBJ2-1, with TRBD2 matching over 13 bases. J was trimmed by 6 bases and V by 1 base; bases with no gene match: 9. This CDR3 region has 18 residues. Germline CDR1 is LGHDT and CDR2 is YNNKEL (reference sequence). Here the CDR3 reads CASSQGLLTSGRANEQFF. CDR3 bases: TGTGCCAGCAGCCAAGGCCTCCTCACTAGCGGGAGGGCCAATGAGCAGTTCTTC.

This clone was seen many times. The chain links TRBV27 to TRBJ2-3; the match to TRBD2 covers 12 bases. V shed 4 bases and J 2 bases; nucleotides not matched to a gene: 4. Germline V gene data show CDR1 as MNHEY and CDR2 as SMNVEV (reference sequence). The CDR3 contains 16 residues. This CDR3 is CASSSLAGGDTDTQYF. CDR3 sequence (DNA): TGTGCCAGCAGTTCGCTAGCGGGGGGGGACACAGATACGCAGTATTTT.

There are many counts of this clone. DNA for the CDR3: TGTGCCATCCGGGAGGCTGGCGCGAACACCGGGGAGCTGTTTTTT. Translation gives CAIREAGANTGELFF. The V and J genes are TRBV27 and TRBJ2-2; 7 bases agree with TRBD2. The CDR3 loop spans 15 amino acids. CDR1 and CDR2 (germline): MNHEY, SMNVEV (reference sequence). The J segment lost 0 bases and the V segment lost 10 bases, leaving 8 bases of the junction unmatched.

This chain links TRBV5-1 with TRBJ2-3, with D unclear. The germline V gene encodes CDR1 SGHRS and CDR2 YFSETQ. The CDR3 spans 12 residues. V lost 1 base, J lost 5 bases, and 5 bases lay in between. The CDR3 reads CASSLQEDTQYF. Written as DNA, the CDR3 is TGCGCCAGCAGCTTGCAGGAAGATACGCAGTATTTT.

This clone was counted at least ten times. This may come from a read error, since a much larger clone is one base off. Other DNA sequences in this sample translate to the same CDR3. The chain has TRBV7-9 and TRBJ1-1; D gene unclear. This CDR3 contains 11 residues. In germline, CDR1 is SEHNR, CDR2 FQNEAQ (reference sequence). The CDR3 reads CASSSNTEAFF. The CDR3 nucleotides read TGTGCCAGCAGCTCGAACACCGAAGCTTTCTTT.